The rows below give T cell receptor beta chains drawn from one sample of a study of blood T cells in healthy people across ages. From the 5' RACE reads, TCRdb called clonotypes with MiXCR, one entry per CDR3 protein. The table has about 800,000 distinct CDR3 sequences, 20% to 25% seen once. These same data were also listed under a study on T cells of mothers and their children.

Material for sequencing was blood. These receptors originate from a boy aged 5-17 years in good health. The CDR3 runs from the conserved cysteine through the conserved F or W. A D gene is named only where the DNA matches it firmly. Rows may omit the clone size; those that give it use once, few, many or a size class.

len,d_gene,j_gene,abundance,v_gene,CDR3aa,CDR3nt
14,TRBD1,TRBJ1-5,few,TRBV27,CASSPQGAHQPQHF,TGTGCCAGTTCTCCACAGGGGGCGCATCAGCCCCAGCATTTT
13,NA,TRBJ2-7,few,TRBV4-3,CASSQGFGYEQYF,TGCGCCAGCAGCCAAGGGTTTGGATACGAGCAGTACTTC
17,TRBD2,TRBJ2-1,few,TRBV7-6,CASSSLGGGASYNEQFF,TGTGCCAGCAGCTCCTTAGGCGGGGGGGCCTCCTACAATGAGCAGTTCTTC
16,TRBD1,TRBJ2-2,NA,TRBV14,CASSQGGTANTGELFF,TGTGCCAGCAGCCAAGGGGGGACAGCAAACACCGGGGAGCTGTTTTTT
16,TRBD2,TRBJ2-1,few,TRBV14,CASSQEVWLADNEQFF,TGTGCCAGCAGCCAAGAGGTTTGGCTAGCGGACAATGAGCAGTTCTTC
16,TRBD1,TRBJ2-5,NA,TRBV24-1,CATSDSGQGRMETQYF,TGTGCCACCAGTGATTCCGGACAGGGGCGCATGGAGACCCAGTACTTC
13,NA,TRBJ2-1,few,TRBV20-1,CSASTPSAGEQFF,TGCAGTGCTAGCACTCCTTCGGCGGGCGAGCAGTTCTTC
18,NA,TRBJ2-7,NA,TRBV29-1,CSVEAPPGVSTNSYEQYF,TGCAGCGTTGAAGCCCCCCCAGGGGTCTCGACTAATAGCTACGAGCAGTACTTC
14,TRBD1,TRBJ2-1,NA,TRBV20-1,CSAWTGEGYYEQFF,TGCAGTGCCTGGACAGGGGAGGGTTATTATGAGCAGTTCTTC
14,NA,TRBJ1-4,many,TRBV28,CASSLEGSNEKLFF,TGTGCCAGCAGTTTGGAAGGTTCGAATGAAAAACTGTTTTTT
14,TRBD1,TRBJ2-7,NA,TRBV6-1,CASSGGTGVYEQYF,TGTGCCAGCAGTGGCGGGACAGGGGTCTACGAGCAGTACTTC
16,TRBD2,TRBJ2-7,many,TRBV20-1,CSARGLSPGGPYEQYF,TGCAGTGCTAGAGGCCTTTCCCCGGGAGGTCCCTACGAGCAGTACTTC
15,TRBD1,TRBJ2-5,few,TRBV28,CASSLPATGQETQYF,TGTGCCAGCAGTCTCCCCGCGACAGGGCAAGAGACCCAGTACTTC
10,TRBD1,TRBJ2-7,NA,TRBV6-6,CANRGDEQYF,TGTGCCAACAGGGGCGACGAGCAGTACTTC
15,TRBD1,TRBJ2-1,NA,TRBV6-5,CASSRAGQGYNEQFF,TGTGCCAGCAGTCGAGCGGGACAGGGCTACAATGAGCAGTTCTTC
15,NA,TRBJ2-7,NA,TRBV5-1,CASSFSAGSTYEQYF,TGCGCCAGCAGCTTCTCCGCCGGGTCTACCTACGAGCAGTACTTC
13,NA,TRBJ1-4,NA,TRBV10-3,CAIRAAVGEKLFF,TGTGCCATCAGAGCGGCGGTGGGTGAAAAACTGTTTTTT
14,TRBD1,TRBJ2-5,NA,TRBV5-5,CASSPGQMSGEQCF,TGTGCCAGCAGCCCGGGACAGATGAGTGGCGAGCAGTGCTTC
14,NA,TRBJ2-5,NA,TRBV7-6,CASSLSSHRETQYF,TGTGCCAGCAGCTTATCGTCCCACCGAGAGACCCAGTACTTC
13,NA,TRBJ2-1,NA,TRBV24-1,CATTTGSYNEQFF,TGTGCCACCACCACGGGCAGCTACAATGAGCAGTTCTTC
16,NA,TRBJ1-1,NA,TRBV4-3,CASSQRYQGGGTEAFF,TGCGCCAGCAGCCAACGCTACCAGGGAGGCGGCACTGAAGCTTTCTTT
15,NA,TRBJ2-3,few,TRBV6-6,CASSFERGSTDTQYF,TGTGCCAGCAGTTTTGAACGGGGATCCACAGATACGCAGTATTTT
15,NA,TRBJ2-2,few,TRBV7-3,CASSLVPGNTGELFF,TGTGCCAGCAGCTTGGTTCCCGGGAACACCGGGGAGCTGTTTTTT
15,NA,TRBJ1-5,few,TRBV28,CASSFGRGVSQPQHF,TGTGCCAGCAGTTTTGGCAGGGGCGTATCTCAGCCCCAGCATTTT
15,NA,TRBJ2-2,few,TRBV20-1,CSARRTGSHTGELFF,TGCAGTGCTAGAAGAACAGGGAGCCACACCGGGGAGCTGTTTTTT
13,NA,TRBJ1-2,few,TRBV7-2,CASSHYQNSGYTF,TGTGCCAGCAGCCATTACCAAAATAGTGGCTACACCTTC
13,NA,TRBJ2-5,NA,TRBV3-1,CASSQEDPSTQYF,TGTGCCAGCAGCCAAGAGGACCCCTCCACCCAGTACTTC
15,NA,TRBJ2-3,few,TRBV5-6,CASSLIHTSTDTQYF,TGTGCCAGCAGCTTGATCCACACCTCCACAGATACGCAGTATTTT
15,NA,TRBJ1-4,NA,TRBV7-9,CASSSYLSSNEKLFF,TGTGCCAGCAGCTCCTATCTGAGTTCTAATGAAAAACTGTTTTTT
14,NA,TRBJ1-4,many,TRBV5-1,CASSPGPINEKLFF,TGCGCCAGCAGCCCGGGACCGATTAATGAAAAACTGTTTTTT
11,NA,TRBJ2-5,few,TRBV7-2,CASSQGPAQYF,TGTGCCAGCAGCCAAGGACCCGCCCAGTACTTC
15,TRBD1,TRBJ1-2,few,TRBV2,CASSEGTGLNYGYTF,TGTGCCAGCAGTGAGGGGACAGGGCTTAACTATGGCTACACCTTC
13,NA,TRBJ2-4,few,TRBV28,CASRGGAKNIQYF,TGTGCCAGCAGGGGGGGAGCCAAAAACATTCAGTACTTC
15,NA,TRBJ1-5,few,TRBV12-3/TRBV12-4,CASSLRGESNQPQHF,TGTGCCAGCAGCCTCAGGGGTGAAAGCAATCAGCCCCAGCATTTT
10,NA,TRBJ1-2,few,TRBV29-1,CSVEPYGYTF,TGCAGCGTTGAGCCCTATGGCTACACCTTC
15,NA,TRBJ1-1,once,TRBV5-1,CASSPDAGGGTEAFF,TGCGCCAGCAGCCCCGATGCGGGGGGAGGCACTGAAGCTTTCTTT
20,TRBD2,TRBJ2-7,few,TRBV4-2,CASSQDEGLAGGPWVYEQYF,TGTGCCAGCAGCCAAGACGAAGGACTAGCGGGAGGGCCTTGGGTATACGAGCAGTACTTC
11,NA,TRBJ2-3,NA,TRBV7-3,CASTSGNTQYF,TGTGCCAGCACCTCTGGGAATACGCAGTATTTT
14,TRBD2,TRBJ2-7,few,TRBV7-2,CASSSGLARYEQYF,TGTGCCAGCAGCTCGGGACTAGCGCGCTACGAGCAGTACTTC
14,NA,TRBJ1-3,NA,TRBV10-3,CATQFSGSGNTIYF,TGTGCCACCCAGTTCTCCGGGTCAGGAAACACCATATATTTT
13,NA,TRBJ2-1,NA,TRBV7-2,CASSSGRHNEQFF,TGTGCCAGCAGCTCCGGGAGACACAATGAGCAGTTCTTC
13,NA,TRBJ2-7,NA,TRBV28,CASRKGTLGEQYF,TGTGCCAGCAGAAAAGGGACCTTAGGTGAGCAGTACTTC
14,NA,TRBJ1-2,NA,TRBV28,CASSLRVSFYGYTF,TGTGCCAGCAGTTTAAGGGTTTCCTTCTATGGCTACACCTTC
17,NA,TRBJ2-5,NA,TRBV28,CASSPYGAGSRQETQYF,TGTGCCAGCAGTCCCTACGGGGCAGGGAGTCGACAAGAGACCCAGTACTTC
17,NA,TRBJ2-2,NA,TRBV5-5,CASSSVRTAVNTGELFF,TGTGCCAGCAGCTCGGTTCGTACAGCGGTGAACACCGGGGAGCTGTTTTTT
13,NA,TRBJ2-2,NA,TRBV29-1,CSVEFLGSGELFF,TGCAGCGTTGAGTTCTTGGGAAGCGGGGAGCTGTTTTTT
14,NA,TRBJ1-2,few,TRBV7-2,CASSLRRDGYGYTF,TGTGCCAGCAGCTTAAGACGAGATGGCTATGGCTACACCTTC
15,TRBD2,TRBJ2-1,NA,TRBV27,CASSSPGTSGKGQFF,TGTGCCAGCAGTTCCCCCGGGACTAGCGGGAAGGGGCAGTTCTTC
16,TRBD2,TRBJ2-1,NA,TRBV5-1,CASSSTSGAKTIEQFF,TGCGCCAGCAGCTCCACTAGCGGTGCGAAAACAATCGAGCAGTTCTTC
15,NA,TRBJ2-7,NA,TRBV24-1,CATSDPGVFAYEQYF,TGTGCCACCAGTGACCCGGGGGTCTTCGCCTACGAGCAGTACTTC
13,NA,TRBJ2-1,NA,TRBV29-1,CSGNRDSYNEQFF,TGCAGCGGAAACCGGGACTCCTACAATGAGCAGTTCTTC
16,TRBD1,TRBJ1-6,NA,TRBV20-1,CSARSRTGPNNSPLHF,TGCAGTGCTAGATCTAGGACAGGCCCAAATAATTCACCCCTCCACTTT
15,NA,TRBJ2-2,NA,TRBV24-1,CATSDWDANTGELFF,TGTGCCACCAGTGATTGGGACGCGAACACCGGGGAGCTGTTTTTT
12,NA,TRBJ2-7,few,TRBV9,CASSARGWEQYF,TGTGCCAGCAGCGCCAGGGGTTGGGAGCAGTACTTC
14,TRBD1,TRBJ2-7,few,TRBV7-2,CASSRSGTDYEQYF,TGTGCCAGCTCCCGGTCCGGGACAGACTACGAGCAGTACTTC
13,TRBD2,TRBJ2-1,NA,TRBV11-2,CASSAGGRIEQFF,TGTGCCAGCAGCGCGGGGGGGCGGATTGAGCAGTTCTTC
14,NA,TRBJ2-7,NA,TRBV20-1,CSASEEGEIYEQYF,TGCAGTGCTTCCGAGGAGGGAGAGATATACGAGCAGTACTTC